The clone carrying this T cell receptor (beta chain) showed up many times. TCR beta VDJ and CDR3 profiling used genomic DNA as template. MiXCR, applied by TCRdb to the reads, yields one record per CDR3 protein. This table holds roughly 500,000 distinct CDR3 sequences, about a third found once. Germline-derived CDR1 and CDR2 are SGHVS and FQNEAQ. The V gene lost 4 bases and the J gene lost 5 bases, with 8 bases spanning the gap. The CDR3 contains 12 residues. The data belong to a study of CD8+CD57+ T cells in acquired aplastic anemia. For the study at large: When averaged, DNA from sorted CD4+ and CD8+ cells came to about 3 ug.

Only patients with CD8+CD57+ cell expansion on flow cytometry were chosen for sequencing. A severe acquired aplastic anemia diagnosis applied to all patients. Prior therapy had not been administered to any patient at the time of blood sampling. The rearrangement joins TRBV7-8 to TRBJ1-1, with TRBD1 as a possible D gene (6 bases). The receptor's source is a human donor with aplastic anemia. Sequenced input: sorted CD4+, CD8+, or CD8+CD57+ T cells (not recorded which) from PBMCs. The CDR3: CASSSTGTEAFF. CDR3 nucleotide sequence: TGTGCCAGCAGCTCTACAGGGACTGAAGCTTTCTTT.